This T cell receptor (beta chain) is drawn from a study of CXCR3-negative and CXCR3-positive naive CD8 T cells. Broader study findings: PBMCs showed partially decreased CXCR3 expression after cryopreservation, and most assays used fresh PBMCs. Naive CXCR3-negative and CXCR3-positive cells had similar TRBV-TRBJ usage; memory differed.

As regards this clonotype: No antigen is known for it.

Each CD8+ T cell subset was flow-sorted in triplicate. Every sort contained 270,000 or so cells. CDR1 and CDR2 (germline): SGHRS, YFSETQ. The CDR3 spans 12 residues. Researchers prepared the TRB cDNA libraries using 5' RACE with UMI labels. TCRdb re-analyzed the 5' RACE reads; it lists each CDR3 protein once, without DNA. Seen in this sample are about 57,000 distinct CDR3 sequences; the ten most common clones hold less than 25%. The V call is TRBV5-1, the J call TRBJ1-1. The sequenced sample consisted of memory CD8+ T cells from blood. The clonotype originates from a human donor in good health. Some clones in this sample may be carry-over from other donors' samples. CDR3 sequence: CASSPGGIQAFF.